The clone carrying this T cell receptor beta chain was detected only a few times. The CDR3 covers 12 residues. The germline gives CDR1 KGHSH, CDR2 LQKENI. Trimming pared 2 bases from V and 6 bases from J, leaving 7 bases between. This sample is part of a study of T cell changes during pregnancy in multiple sclerosis. Measured with immunoSEQ multiplex PCR; TCRdb has only the in-frame clones, and not every one. Of about 83,000 clones listed, over 80% are singletons. The chain carries TRBV18 and TRBJ1-1; D is uncertain. The sequence came from a female donor in good health, serving as a control in a pregnancy study. Some clones in this sample may be carry-over from other donors' samples. The source material was PBMCs, sampled in the first trimester of pregnancy. The CDR3 reads CASSPDGPEAFF. The CDR3 DNA is TGTGCCAGCTCACCAGATGGGCCTGAAGCTTTCTTT.